This is a list of T cell receptor beta chains from one sample in a study of post-analysis software for immune sequencing data. Using its own MiXCR run on the PCR reads, TCRdb lists one record per CDR3 protein. Among some 700,000 distinct CDR3 sequences listed, 55% to 70% were seen once. The specimen was blood. Receptors originate from a girl aged 2-10 years with multiple sclerosis. Both conserved end residues are part of each CDR3. D genes are given only for firm matches. Clone size is given for some rows only: seen once, a few or many times, or a class if the clone is expanded.

V: TRBV7-2
size: few
J: TRBJ2-4
D: .
DNA: TGTGCCAGCAGCCCATCAAAAAACATTCAGTACTTC
CDR3: CASSPSKNIQYF

V: TRBV20-1
size: .
J: TRBJ2-1
D: .
DNA: TGCAGTGCTAGAGATTTGGCGAGCTCCTACAATGAGCAGTTCTTC
CDR3: CSARDLASSYNEQFF

V: TRBV4-1
size: .
J: TRBJ2-1
D: .
DNA: TGCGCCAGCAGCCAAGGAGAGAGAGGACACTCCTACAATGAGCAGTTCTTC
CDR3: CASSQGERGHSYNEQFF

V: TRBV7-8
size: .
J: TRBJ2-1
D: TRBD2
DNA: TGTGCCAGCAGCTTAGCTCCGGGACTAGCGGGAGGAGTGGGGTTCTTC
CDR3: CASSLAPGLAGGVGFF

V: TRBV3-1
size: .
J: TRBJ2-7
D: .
DNA: TGTGCCAGCAGCTCACTGGGGAGGTACGAGCAGTACTTC
CDR3: CASSSLGRYEQYF

V: TRBV7-9
size: .
J: TRBJ2-1
D: TRBD2
DNA: TGTGCCAGCAGCCGGCGGACTAGCGGGAGAGGGAATGAGCAGTTCTTC
CDR3: CASSRRTSGRGNEQFF

V: TRBV6-5
size: .
J: TRBJ1-1
D: .
DNA: TGTGCCAGCAGTTACTCGTCCCTGCGGATTGAAGCTTTCTTT
CDR3: CASSYSSLRIEAFF

V: TRBV11-2
size: once
J: TRBJ2-1
D: .
DNA: TGTGCCAGCAGCTTCACACAGGCCCGCTACAATGAGCAGTTCTTC
CDR3: CASSFTQARYNEQFF

V: TRBV5-5
size: .
J: TRBJ2-7
D: .
DNA: TGTGCCAGCAGCTTGGCCGCAATGGGCTCCTACGAGCAGTACTTC
CDR3: CASSLAAMGSYEQYF

V: TRBV27
size: .
J: TRBJ2-7
D: .
DNA: TGTGCCAGCAGTTTATCCACAGCTGCTGCCTACGAGCAGTACTTC
CDR3: CASSLSTAAAYEQYF

V: TRBV7-8
size: .
J: TRBJ2-1
D: TRBD2
DNA: TGTGCCAGCAGCTTAGTAGTGACTAGCGGTATAGAGCAGTTCTTC
CDR3: CASSLVVTSGIEQFF

V: TRBV29-1
size: few
J: TRBJ1-4
D: .
DNA: TGCAGCGTTGCCGCAACTAATGAAAAACTGTTTTTT
CDR3: CSVAATNEKLFF

V: TRBV7-9
size: few
J: TRBJ1-2
D: TRBD1
DNA: TGTGCCAGCAGCTTAAGGGACAGGGTCGATGGCTACACCTTC
CDR3: CASSLRDRVDGYTF

V: TRBV7-9
size: once
J: TRBJ2-5
D: TRBD2
DNA: TGTGCCAGCAGCCAAAGCGGTAGCGGGGCCTCAGAGACCCAGTACTTC
CDR3: CASSQSGSGASETQYF

V: TRBV7-2
size: .
J: TRBJ1-2
D: .
DNA: TGTGCCAGCAGCTTCGGCGGAGGTTCCTATGGCTACACCTTC
CDR3: CASSFGGGSYGYTF

V: TRBV3-1
size: .
J: TRBJ2-7
D: TRBD1
DNA: TGTGCCAGCAGCCAAGTAAGGACAGGTGCTTACGAGCAGTACTTC
CDR3: CASSQVRTGAYEQYF

V: TRBV6-6
size: .
J: TRBJ2-1
D: TRBD2
DNA: TGTGCCTGCAGTTACCCTTTCACTAGCGGGAGCTCCAATGAGCAGTTCTTC
CDR3: CACSYPFTSGSSNEQFF

V: TRBV6-1
size: few
J: TRBJ2-1
D: .
DNA: TGTGCCAGCAGTGCGCATAGGCTAGCTGTCAGCTCCTACAATGAGCAGTTCTTC
CDR3: CASSAHRLAVSSYNEQFF

V: TRBV7-9
size: .
J: TRBJ2-7
D: .
DNA: TGTGCCAGCAGCTTTCAGGTGCACGAGCAGTACTTC
CDR3: CASSFQVHEQYF

V: TRBV29-1
size: .
J: TRBJ2-3
D: .
DNA: TGCAGCGTTGTGGGGCAGATAGGAGGGGGGCAGACAGATACGCAGTATTTT
CDR3: CSVVGQIGGGQTDTQYF

V: TRBV13
size: .
J: TRBJ2-7
D: TRBD2
DNA: TGTGTCAGCAGGGCGGTTCGGGAGGGACACGAGCAGTACTTC
CDR3: CVSRAVREGHEQYF

V: TRBV12-3/TRBV12-4
size: .
J: TRBJ2-7
D: .
DNA: TGTGCCAGCAGTTTAGTGGGTCAGGGAGAGTACGAGCAGTACTTC
CDR3: CASSLVGQGEYEQYF

V: TRBV6-5
size: .
J: TRBJ2-1
D: .
DNA: TGTGCCAGCGCGTACCAAAAGCGGGATGAGCAGTTCTTC
CDR3: CASAYQKRDEQFF

V: TRBV5-6
size: .
J: TRBJ2-4
D: .
DNA: TGTGCCAGCAGCTTAGTTAGCGTTCGATTAGCCAAAAACATTCAGTACTTC
CDR3: CASSLVSVRLAKNIQYF

V: TRBV12-3/TRBV12-4
size: .
J: TRBJ1-2
D: .
DNA: TGTGCCAGCAGTTTAGGGCGCTTCTCAGGTGACTATGGCTACACCTTC
CDR3: CASSLGRFSGDYGYTF

V: TRBV7-2
size: .
J: TRBJ2-7
D: TRBD1
DNA: TGTGCCAGCAGCTTGGGGACAGGGGGGGCCTACGGGCAGTACTTC
CDR3: CASSLGTGGAYGQYF

V: TRBV6-5
size: .
J: TRBJ1-1
D: TRBD1
DNA: TGTGCCAGCATCCCGGGACAGGGAACTGAAGCTTTCTTT
CDR3: CASIPGQGTEAFF

V: TRBV10-2
size: few
J: TRBJ1-6
D: .
DNA: TGCGCCAGCCGGAGGACTAATTCACCCCTCCACTTT
CDR3: CASRRTNSPLHF

V: TRBV12-3/TRBV12-4
size: few
J: TRBJ2-1
D: TRBD2
DNA: TGTGCCAGCAGTTTTACCCTGGCGGGGGGCTATGAGCAGTTCTTC
CDR3: CASSFTLAGGYEQFF

V: TRBV9
size: .
J: TRBJ2-7
D: TRBD2
DNA: TGTGCCAGCAGCGTATCCGGGACTAGCGGGACCCCCTACGAGCAGTACTTC
CDR3: CASSVSGTSGTPYEQYF

V: TRBV7-2
size: .
J: TRBJ2-3
D: .
DNA: TGTGCCAGCCTCGGGCGCTCTATCGATACGCAGTATTTT
CDR3: CASLGRSIDTQYF